This TCR beta chain is drawn from a study of shared clonotypes between healthy human individuals. Germline CDR1 and CDR2: SGDLS and YYNGEE. V lost 2 bases and J lost 4, with 6 bases in between. The CDR3 is made up of 13 amino acids. This clone has more than one count but fewer than ten. Other DNA sequences within the sample encode an identical CDR3. When replicate PCRs were run on sorted subsets, they used about 220 ng DNA, approximately 33,000 T cell genomes. Generated by immunoSEQ multiplex PCR, the TCRdb table keeps only in-frame clones and is missing some. Of about 2.4 million clones listed, roughly 93% are singletons.

The sequence came from a man aged 18 to 29 in good health. Some clones in this sample may be carry-over from other donors' samples. The chain combines TRBV9 with TRBJ2-2; D not resolved. Sequencing input: naive CD4+ T cells from PBMCs. Subset of the sample: CD45RA+ positively selected. CDR3 residues: CASSVGVTGELFF. CDR3 DNA: TGTGCCAGCAGCGTGGGCGTCACCGGGGAGCTGTTTTTT.